This T cell receptor (beta chain) originates from a study of T-cell memory formation after mild COVID-19. Study conclusions and caveats: CD4+ contracting clones were found mainly in CM and EM, and CD8+ ones in EMRA. The appearance of some responding clones in pre-infection memory suggested that cross-reactive memory joined.

Concerning this clonotype itself: Its target is unknown. One end of the junction varies from germline; a read error may be responsible.

Using constant-segment primers, 5'RACE produced TCR alpha and TCR beta cDNA libraries carrying sample barcodes and UMIs. MiXCR, applied by TCRdb to the 5' RACE reads, yields one record per CDR3 protein. The table includes some 300,000 distinct CDR3 sequences, 19% detected once. From germline, CDR1 is SGHRS and CDR2 YFSETQ. CDR3 size: 15 residues. The rearrangement links TRBV5-1 to TRBJ2-7, with TRBD2 as a possible D gene (6 bases). This TCR was recovered from a man in his late teens or twenties who had mild COVID-19 (a few samples of this study predate the infection). Cell type and time point are not known. Specimen: PBMCs or a T cell subset sorted from them (not recorded which). CDR3 sequence reads: CASSLGRVFGGEQYF. DNA of the CDR3: TGTGCCAGCAGCTTGGGTCGAGTGTTCGGGGGCGAGCAGTACTTC.